These 8 T cell receptor beta chains were all obtained from the same sample, sequenced in a study of blood T cell repertoires in COVID-19. Repertoires were generated with immunoSEQ multiplex PCR, while TCRdb's copy carries only in-frame clones and drops some. The data hold 220,000 or so clones, with 82% observed a single time. Sequenced input: PBMCs or T cells enriched from blood (not recorded which). The receptors shown here come from a woman aged 60 to 75 who had recovered from COVID-19.

V and J are TRBV5-4 and TRBJ1-1; the D is unclear. Trimming cost V 4 bases and J 2 bases, with 12 bases left between them. CDR3 length: 14 residues. Germline CDR1 and CDR2: SGHNT and YYREEE (reference sequence). CDR3 sequence reads: CASSPWAGNTEAFF. Here the CDR3 DNA reads TGTGCCAGCAGCCCGTGGGCAGGAAACACTGAAGCTTTCTTT.

The chain combines TRBV18 with TRBJ2-6; 8 nucleotides line up with TRBD1. Germline lookup yields CDR1 KGHSH and CDR2 LQKENI. The CDR3 extends over 19 amino acids. Unmatched junction bases numbered 10, after V lost 3 bases and J lost 0 bases. The CDR3 DNA follows: TGTGCCAGCTCACCTGGGGTTGGACAGGGCCTCTCTGGGGCCAACGTCCTGACTTTC. It is translated as CASSPGVGQGLSGANVLTF.

The rearrangement joins TRBV2 to TRBJ2-3; D gene unclear. Germline V lookup: CDR1 SNHLY, CDR2 FYNNEI. Trimming took 2 bases from V and 8 from J, leaving 8 bases between them. This CDR3 has 12 residues. The CDR3 spells CASSERSFTQYF. CDR3 nucleotide sequence: TGTGCCAGCAGTGAACGGTCATTTACGCAGTATTTT.

The rearrangement joins TRBV14 to TRBJ1-2, with D uncertain. From germline, CDR1 is SGHDN and CDR2 FVKESK. The CDR3 spans 16 residues. Trimming took off 0 bases at V and 0 bases at J, with 11 bases between the two ends. This chain's CDR3 is CASSQDERVANYGYTF. The CDR3 DNA follows: TGTGCCAGCAGCCAAGATGAGAGGGTGGCTAACTATGGCTACACCTTC. The entire variable domain, with the rest obtained from reference TRBV14 and TRBJ1-2, is as follows: EAGVTQFPSHSVIEKGQTVTLRCDPISGHDNLYWYRRVMGKEIKFLLHFVKESKQDESGMPNNRFLAERTGGTYSTLKVQPAELEDSGVYFCASSQDERVANYGYTFGSGTRLTVV.

The rearrangement joins TRBV4-1 to TRBJ1-1; D is unresolved. The CDR3 has 15 amino acids. CDR1 MGHRA and CDR2 YSYEKL come from the germline V gene. The ends were cut back, 4 bases at V and 3 bases at J, with 15 bases in the middle. CDR3 in amino acids: CASSRVLLLDTEAFF. The DNA for the CDR3 is TGCGCCAGCAGCCGAGTTCTGTTGTTGGACACTGAAGCTTTCTTT.

The J gene is TRBJ1-4, the V gene TRBV7-9, with 7 positions matching TRBD1. The length of the CDR3 is 17 residues. Trimming took 1 base from V and 7 from J; bases not matched to a gene: 12. Germline V gene data show CDR1 as SEHNR and CDR2 as FQNEAQ (reference sequence). The DNA for the CDR3 is TGTGCCAGCAGCTTAGGAGGGGGGACAGCCCAGGCTGAAAAACTGTTTTTT. Translating gives CASSLGGGTAQAEKLFF.

V usage is TRBV11-2 and J usage is TRBJ2-5, with 8 nucleotides matching TRBD1. The trim removed 3 bases at V and 2 bases at J, leaving 5 bases unmatched. This CDR3 spans 15 amino acids. Germline assignment: CDR1 SGHAT and CDR2 FQNNGV. The CDR3, as DNA: TGTGCCAGCAGCTTCCGGGACAGGTGGCAAGAGACCCAGTACTTC. Protein sequence: CASSFRDRWQETQYF.

This chain connects TRBV2 to TRBJ2-2; a weak D match, TRBD2 (5 bases). CDR1 is SNHLY and CDR2 is FYNNEI in the germline V gene. The CDR3 spans 15 residues. Trimming took 6 bases from V and 0 from J, leaving 11 bases between them. The CDR3: CASRADRANTGELFF. The CDR3 region has the DNA TGTGCCAGCAGAGCGGACCGTGCGAACACCGGGGAGCTGTTTTTT.